This paragraph covers one TCR beta chain sequence. Methods used by the authors: Estimated nucleated cell counts came from reference gene primer amplification. TCRdb's copy holds only in-frame clones and misses some; the assay was immunoSEQ multiplex PCR. That table supplies the V and J calls and clone size; D and trimming were determined from the DNA. The sample lists roughly 240,000 clones; roughly 85% were seen once. This specimen belongs to a study of blood T cell repertoires in COVID-19. Study-wide background: Samples representing acute and convalescent COVID-19 were sourced from the United States, Italy and Spain. PBMCs, B-cell-depleted T cells, or T cells provided the cDNA or gDNA that made up the material.

Trimming removed 1 base at V and 0 bases at J, with 7 bases between. Germline V gene lookup returns CDR1 SGHAT and CDR2 FQNNGV. The CDR3 runs 15 residues. Material for sequencing was peripheral blood. The chain links TRBV11-2 to TRBJ2-1; tentative D call: TRBD1 (6 bases). The TCR sequence derives from a man in his fifties or sixties who had recovered from COVID-19. The CDR3 loop reads CASSLARGSYNEQFF. In DNA form, the CDR3 reads TGTGCCAGCAGCTTAGCCAGGGGCTCCTACAATGAGCAGTTCTTC.